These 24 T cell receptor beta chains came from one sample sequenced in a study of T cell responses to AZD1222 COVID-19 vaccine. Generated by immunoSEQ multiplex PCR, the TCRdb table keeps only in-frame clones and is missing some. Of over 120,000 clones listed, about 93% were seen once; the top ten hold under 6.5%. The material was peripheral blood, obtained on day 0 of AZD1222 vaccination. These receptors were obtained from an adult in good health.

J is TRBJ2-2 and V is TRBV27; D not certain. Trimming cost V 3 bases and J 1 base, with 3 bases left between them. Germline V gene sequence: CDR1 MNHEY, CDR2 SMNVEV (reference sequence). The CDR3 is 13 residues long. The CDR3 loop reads CASSFENTGELFF. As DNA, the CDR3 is TGTGCCAGCAGTTTTGAGAACACCGGGGAGCTGTTTTTT.

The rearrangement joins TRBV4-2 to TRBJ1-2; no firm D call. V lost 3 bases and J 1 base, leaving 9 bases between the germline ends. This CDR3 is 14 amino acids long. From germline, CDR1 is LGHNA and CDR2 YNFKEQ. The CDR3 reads CASSQDSSNYGYTF. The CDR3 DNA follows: TGTGCCAGCAGCCAGGATTCCAGTAACTATGGCTACACCTTC.

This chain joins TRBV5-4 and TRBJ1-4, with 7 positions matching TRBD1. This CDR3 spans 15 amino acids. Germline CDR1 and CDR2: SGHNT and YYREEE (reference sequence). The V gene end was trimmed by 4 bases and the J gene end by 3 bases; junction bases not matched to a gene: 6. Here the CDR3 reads CASSQGGTANEKLFF. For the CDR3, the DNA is TGTGCCAGCAGCCAAGGGGGCACGGCTAATGAAAAACTGTTTTTT.

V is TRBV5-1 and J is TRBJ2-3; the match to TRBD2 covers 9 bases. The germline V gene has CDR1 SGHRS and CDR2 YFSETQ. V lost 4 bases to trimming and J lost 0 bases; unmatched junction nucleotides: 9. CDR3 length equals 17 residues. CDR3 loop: CASSPFVSGGSTDTQYF. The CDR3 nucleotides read TGCGCCAGCAGCCCTTTCGTTAGCGGGGGAAGCACAGATACGCAGTATTTT.

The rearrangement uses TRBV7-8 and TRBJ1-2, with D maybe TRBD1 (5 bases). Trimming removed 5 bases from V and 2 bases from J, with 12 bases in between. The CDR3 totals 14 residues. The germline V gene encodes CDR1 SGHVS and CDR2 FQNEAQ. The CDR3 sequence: CASSRGPTNYGYTF. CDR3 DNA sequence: TGTGCCAGCAGCCGGGGACCGACAAACTATGGCTACACCTTC.

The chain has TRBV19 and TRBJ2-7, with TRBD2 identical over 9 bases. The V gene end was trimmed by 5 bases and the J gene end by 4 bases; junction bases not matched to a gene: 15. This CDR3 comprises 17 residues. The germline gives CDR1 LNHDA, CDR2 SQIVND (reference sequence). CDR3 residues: CASSPTPSSGIEYEQYF. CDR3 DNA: TGTGCCAGTAGTCCTACCCCCTCTAGCGGGATTGAATACGAGCAGTACTTC.

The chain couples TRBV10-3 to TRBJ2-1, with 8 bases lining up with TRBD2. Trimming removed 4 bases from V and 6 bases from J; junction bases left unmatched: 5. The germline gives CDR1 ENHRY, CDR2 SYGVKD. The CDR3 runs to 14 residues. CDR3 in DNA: TGTGCCATCAGTGGAGCGGGAGCTCGCAATGAGCAGTTCTTC. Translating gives CAISGAGARNEQFF.

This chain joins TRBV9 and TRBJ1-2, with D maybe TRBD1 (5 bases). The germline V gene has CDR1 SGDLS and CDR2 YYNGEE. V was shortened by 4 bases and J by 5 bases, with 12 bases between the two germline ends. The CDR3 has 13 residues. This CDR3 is CASSPQTEYGYTF. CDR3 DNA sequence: TGTGCCAGCAGCCCCCAGACAGAATATGGCTACACCTTC.

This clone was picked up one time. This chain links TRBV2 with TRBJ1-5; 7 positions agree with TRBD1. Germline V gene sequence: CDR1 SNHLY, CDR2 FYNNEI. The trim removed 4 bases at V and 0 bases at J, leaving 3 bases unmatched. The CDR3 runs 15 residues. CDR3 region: CASSGDRDSNQPQHF. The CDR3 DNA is TGTGCCAGCAGTGGAGACAGGGATAGCAATCAGCCCCAGCATTTT.

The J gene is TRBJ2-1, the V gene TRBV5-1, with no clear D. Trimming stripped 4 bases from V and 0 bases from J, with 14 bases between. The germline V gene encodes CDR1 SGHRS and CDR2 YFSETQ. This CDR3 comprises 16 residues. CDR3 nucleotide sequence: TGCGCCAGCAGCGCCTCCGGCGGCTACTCCTACAATGAGCAGTTCTTC. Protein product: CASSASGGYSYNEQFF. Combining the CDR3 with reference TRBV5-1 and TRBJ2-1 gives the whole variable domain KAGVTQTPRYLIKTRGQQVTLSCSPISGHRSVSWYQQTPGQGLQFLFEYFSETQRNKGNFPGRFSGRQFSNSRSEMNVSTLELGDSALYLCASSASGGYSYNEQFFGPGTRLTVL.

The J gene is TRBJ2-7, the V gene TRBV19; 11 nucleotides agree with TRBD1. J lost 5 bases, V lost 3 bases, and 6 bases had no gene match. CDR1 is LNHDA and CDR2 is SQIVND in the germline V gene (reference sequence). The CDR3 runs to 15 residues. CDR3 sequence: CASSIGTGGVDEQYF. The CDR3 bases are TGTGCCAGTAGTATCGGGACAGGGGGAGTTGACGAGCAGTACTTC.

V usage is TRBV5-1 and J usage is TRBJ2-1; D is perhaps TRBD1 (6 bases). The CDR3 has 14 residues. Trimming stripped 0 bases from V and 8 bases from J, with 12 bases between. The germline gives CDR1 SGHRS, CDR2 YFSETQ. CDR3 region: CASSLGAGGDEQFF. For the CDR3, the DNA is TGCGCCAGCAGCTTGGGTGCTGGGGGCGATGAGCAGTTCTTC.

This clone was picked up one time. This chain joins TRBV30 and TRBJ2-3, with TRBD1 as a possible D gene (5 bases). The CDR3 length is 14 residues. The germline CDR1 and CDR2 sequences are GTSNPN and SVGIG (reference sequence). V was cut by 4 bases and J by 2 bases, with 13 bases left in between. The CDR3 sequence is CAWTQGRPTDTQYF. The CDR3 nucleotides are TGTGCCTGGACCCAGGGCCGCCCCACAGATACGCAGTATTTT.

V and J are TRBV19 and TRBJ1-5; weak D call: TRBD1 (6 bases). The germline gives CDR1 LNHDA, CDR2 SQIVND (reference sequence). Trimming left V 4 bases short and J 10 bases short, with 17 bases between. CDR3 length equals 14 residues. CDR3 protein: CASSRGRQDFPQHF. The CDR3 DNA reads TGTGCCAGTAGTAGGGGCCGACAGGATTTTCCCCAGCATTTT.

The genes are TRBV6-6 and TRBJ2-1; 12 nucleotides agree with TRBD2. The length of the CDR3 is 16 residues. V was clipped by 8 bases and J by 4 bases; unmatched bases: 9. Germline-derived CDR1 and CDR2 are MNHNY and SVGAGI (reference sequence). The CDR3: CASDTSSGGDYNEQFF. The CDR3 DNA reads TGTGCCAGCGATACCTCTAGCGGGGGGGATTACAATGAGCAGTTCTTC.

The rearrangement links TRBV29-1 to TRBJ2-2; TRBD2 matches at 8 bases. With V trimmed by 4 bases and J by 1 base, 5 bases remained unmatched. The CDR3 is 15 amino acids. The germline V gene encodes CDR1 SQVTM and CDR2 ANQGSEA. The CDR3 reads CSVGGTSGNTGELFF. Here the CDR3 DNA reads TGCAGCGTTGGAGGAACTAGCGGGAACACCGGGGAGCTGTTTTTT.

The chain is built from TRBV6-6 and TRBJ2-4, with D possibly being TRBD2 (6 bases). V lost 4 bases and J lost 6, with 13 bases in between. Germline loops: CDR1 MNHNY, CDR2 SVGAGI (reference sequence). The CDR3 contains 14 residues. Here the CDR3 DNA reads TGTGCCAGCAGTTTGGGACTTCAAGGAAACATTCAGTACTTC. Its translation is CASSLGLQGNIQYF.

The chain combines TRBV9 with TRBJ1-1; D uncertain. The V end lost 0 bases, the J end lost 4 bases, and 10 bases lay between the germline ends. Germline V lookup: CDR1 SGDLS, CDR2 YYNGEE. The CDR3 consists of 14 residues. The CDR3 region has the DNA TGTGCCAGCAGCGTAGCTCAAGAGGGCACTGAAGCTTTCTTT. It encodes CASSVAQEGTEAFF. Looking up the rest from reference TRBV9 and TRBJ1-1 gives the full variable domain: DSGVTQTPKHLITATGQRVTLRCSPRSGDLSVYWYQQSLDQGLQFLIQYYNGEERAKGNILERFSAQQFPDLHSELNLSSLELGDSALYFCASSVAQEGTEAFFGQGTRLTVV.

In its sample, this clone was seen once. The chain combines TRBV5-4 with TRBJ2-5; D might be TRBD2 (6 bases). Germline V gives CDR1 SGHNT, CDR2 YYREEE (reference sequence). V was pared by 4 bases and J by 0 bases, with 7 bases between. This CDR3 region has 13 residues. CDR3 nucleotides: TGTGCCAGCAGCCGGGAGTACCAAGAGACCCAGTACTTC. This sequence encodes CASSREYQETQYF.

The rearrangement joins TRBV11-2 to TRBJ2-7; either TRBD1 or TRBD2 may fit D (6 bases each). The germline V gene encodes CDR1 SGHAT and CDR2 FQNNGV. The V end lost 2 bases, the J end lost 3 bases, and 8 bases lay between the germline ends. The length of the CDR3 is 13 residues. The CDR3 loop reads CASSLRGVYEQYF. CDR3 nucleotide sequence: TGTGCCAGCAGCTTAAGGGGGGTCTACGAGCAGTACTTC.

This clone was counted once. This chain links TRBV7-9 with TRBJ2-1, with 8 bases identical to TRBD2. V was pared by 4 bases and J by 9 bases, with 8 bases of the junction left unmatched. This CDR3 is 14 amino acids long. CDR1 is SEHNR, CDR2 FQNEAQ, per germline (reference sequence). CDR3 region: CASSSPQREIEQFF. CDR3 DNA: TGTGCCAGCAGCTCGCCCCAGCGGGAGATTGAGCAGTTCTTC. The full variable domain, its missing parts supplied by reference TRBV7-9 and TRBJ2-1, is DTGVSQNPRHKITKRGQNVTFRCDPISEHNRLYWYRQTLGQGPEFLTYFQNEAQLEKSRLLSDRFSAERPKGSFSTLEIQRTEQGDSAMYLCASSSPQREIEQFFGPGTRLTVL.

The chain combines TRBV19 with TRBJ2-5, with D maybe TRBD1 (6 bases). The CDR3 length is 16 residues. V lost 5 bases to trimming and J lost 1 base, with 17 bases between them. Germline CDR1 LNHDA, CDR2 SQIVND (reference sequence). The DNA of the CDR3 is TGTGCCAGTAGTGTTATCCCGGGACAAGTCCAAGAGACCCAGTACTTC. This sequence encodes CASSVIPGQVQETQYF.

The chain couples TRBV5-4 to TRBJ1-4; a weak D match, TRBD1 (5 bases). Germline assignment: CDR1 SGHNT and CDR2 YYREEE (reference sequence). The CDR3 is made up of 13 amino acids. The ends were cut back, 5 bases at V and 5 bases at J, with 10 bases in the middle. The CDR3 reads CASRVWGNEKLFF. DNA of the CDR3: TGTGCCAGCAGGGTTTGGGGGAATGAAAAACTGTTTTTT.

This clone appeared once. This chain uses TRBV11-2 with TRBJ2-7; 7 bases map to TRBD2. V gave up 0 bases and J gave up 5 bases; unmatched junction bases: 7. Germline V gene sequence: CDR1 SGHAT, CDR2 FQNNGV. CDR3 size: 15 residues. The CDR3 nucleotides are TGTGCCAGCAGCTTAGATGGAGCGGGGTCAGACGAGCAGTACTTC. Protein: CASSLDGAGSDEQYF.